These 23 T cell receptor beta chains were sequenced from one sample in a study of T cell changes during pregnancy in multiple sclerosis. This table comes from immunoSEQ multiplex PCR, and its TCRdb copy is limited to in-frame clones, with some not included. The sample has tens of thousands of clones, 88% seen once. The sequenced sample was peripheral blood, obtained before pregnancy. The receptors were gathered from a female donor with multiple sclerosis, enrolled in a pregnancy study.

This chain links TRBV5-1 with TRBJ1-1, with 7 nucleotides matching TRBD1. V lost 0 bases to trimming and J lost 0 bases; unmatched junction nucleotides: 5. The germline V gene has CDR1 SGHRS and CDR2 YFSETQ. The CDR3 is 16 residues long. CDR3 in amino acids: CASSLVLGTVNTEAFF. CDR3 DNA sequence: TGCGCCAGCAGCTTGGTCCTCGGGACAGTGAACACTGAAGCTTTCTTT.

The rearrangement uses TRBV7-2 and TRBJ2-3, with 8 bases matching TRBD2. The germline V gene has CDR1 SGHTA and CDR2 FQGNSA. The CDR3 has 16 residues. V gave up 3 bases and J gave up 4 bases; unmatched junction bases: 9. The CDR3 DNA reads TGTGCCAGCAGCTTTCAATGGGGACTAGGAGCAGATACGCAGTATTTT. This translates into CASSFQWGLGADTQYF.

The chain is built from TRBV30 and TRBJ2-5; 8 bases fit TRBD2. The junction had 11 bases not matched to a gene; V was cut back by 3 bases and J by 5 bases. The CDR3 contains 15 residues. CDR1 and CDR2 (germline): GTSNPN, SVGIG (reference sequence). The CDR3 DNA sequence: TGTGCCTGGAGAGTCGGGACTAGTTCGTCGGAGACCCAGTACTTC. Its translation: CAWRVGTSSSETQYF.

The chain employs TRBV20-1 and TRBJ2-7; D is undetermined. There are 11 residues in the CDR3. Between the trimmed V and J ends, which lost 2 bases and 4 bases, there was a span of 6 bases. The germline V gene has CDR1 DFQATT and CDR2 SNEGSKA (reference sequence). The CDR3, as DNA: TGCAGTGCTAGAATCAGATACGAGCAGTACTTC. This gives the protein CSARIRYEQYF.

The chain uses TRBV18 and TRBJ1-5; D not certain. The CDR3 covers 13 residues. The germline CDR1 and CDR2 sequences are KGHSH and LQKENI. V was shortened by 1 base and J by 5 bases, with 6 bases between the two germline ends. CDR3 coding DNA: TGTGCCAGCTCACCACTGGCAGATCAGCCCCAGCATTTT. It specifies CASSPLADQPQHF. Combining the CDR3 with reference TRBV18 and TRBJ1-5 gives the whole variable domain NAGVMQNPRHLVRRRGQEARLRCSPMKGHSHVYWYRQLPEEGLKFMVYLQKENIIDESGMPKERFSAEFPKEGPSILRIQQVVRGDSAAYFCASSPLADQPQHFGDGTRLSIL.

The chain is built from TRBV4-2 and TRBJ2-7; the match to TRBD1 covers 10 bases. Trimming removed 1 base from V and 4 bases from J; junction bases left unmatched: 7. This CDR3 is built from 16 residues. CDR1 is LGHNA, CDR2 YNFKEQ, per germline. The CDR3 reads CASSQVLGDRGYEQYF. The CDR3 nucleotides read TGTGCCAGCAGCCAAGTTCTGGGGGACAGGGGTTACGAGCAGTACTTC.

The rearrangement uses TRBV19 and TRBJ2-7; TRBD1 matches 9 bases. V shed 5 bases, J shed 3 bases, and the junction held 8 bases outside the gene matches. The length of the CDR3 is 15 residues. Germline V gives CDR1 LNHDA, CDR2 SQIVND (reference sequence). CDR3 nucleotide sequence: TGTGCCAGTAGTCCCCGGACAGGGGTGGGCTACGAGCAGTACTTC. Its protein product is CASSPRTGVGYEQYF.

This rearrangement joins TRBV29-1 to TRBJ1-1; 9 bases are a match to TRBD1. J lost 10 bases, V lost 5 bases, and 17 bases had no gene match. CDR1 SQVTM and CDR2 ANQGSEA come from the germline V gene. CDR3 length equals 15 residues. The CDR3 coding sequence is TGCAGCGTTAGCGTTATGGACAGGGGATATCGGGTAGCTTTCTTT. As protein: CSVSVMDRGYRVAFF.

The chain uses TRBV4-1 and TRBJ1-3, with unresolved D. The CDR3 sequence is 15 residues long. Per the germline V gene, CDR1 is MGHRA and CDR2 is YSYEKL. Trimming shortened V by 1 base and J by 2 bases, and 9 bases separated the two germline ends. CDR3 loop: CASSQVGEAGNTIYF. The CDR3 nucleotides read TGCGCCAGCAGCCAAGTTGGCGAGGCTGGAAACACCATATATTTT.

The chain employs TRBV28 and TRBJ2-5, with 7 bases matching TRBD1. V lost 5 bases, J lost 5 bases, and 14 bases stayed unmatched. The CDR3 spans 16 residues. Germline V gene sequence: CDR1 MDHEN, CDR2 SYDVKM. The CDR3 nucleotides are TGTGCCAGCAGTGGGTACAGGGGTTTTGGAGGCGAGACCCAGTACTTC. Its protein is CASSGYRGFGGETQYF.

J is TRBJ2-1 and V is TRBV27; D not certain. The germline V gene has CDR1 MNHEY and CDR2 SMNVEV (reference sequence). CDR3 size: 13 residues. The V gene lost 3 bases and the J gene lost 6 bases, with 9 bases spanning the gap. Here the CDR3 DNA reads TGTGCCAGCAGTTTTCTCGGTTCCAATGAGCAGTTCTTC. Residues: CASSFLGSNEQFF.

The V call is TRBV2, the J call TRBJ1-5; 8 bases match TRBD1. This CDR3 is built from 15 residues. Germline V gene sequence: CDR1 SNHLY, CDR2 FYNNEI. Losses at the gene ends were 3 bases for V and 11 bases for J; bases not matched to a gene: 12. The CDR3 is CASSDRVGQDRAQHF. The CDR3 DNA sequence: TGTGCCAGCAGTGATAGGGTGGGACAGGACCGAGCCCAGCATTTT. Full variable domain (missing parts from reference TRBV2 and TRBJ1-5): EPEVTQTPSHQVTQMGQEVILRCVPISNHLYFYWYRQILGQKVEFLVSFYNNEISEKSEIFDDQFSVERPDGSNFTLKIRSTKLEDSAMYFCASSDRVGQDRAQHFGDGTRLSIL.

This clone was detected a few times. This rearrangement joins TRBV6-1 to TRBJ1-5; D is unresolved. V was clipped by 3 bases and J by 1 base, with 4 bases between them. This CDR3 region has 13 residues. Germline assignment: CDR1 MNHNS and CDR2 SASEGT. The CDR3 protein is CASSDFSNQPQHF. The CDR3, as DNA: TGTGCCAGCAGTGACTTCAGCAATCAGCCCCAGCATTTT.

The V gene is TRBV28, the J gene TRBJ2-7; 8 bases match TRBD2. V lost 6 bases and J lost 2; bases outside the gene matches: 6. This CDR3 is built from 14 residues. The germline gives CDR1 MDHEN, CDR2 SYDVKM. The DNA for the CDR3 is TGTGCCAGCAGCGATTTTAGCGGGGCCTACGAGCAGTACTTC. Translation: CASSDFSGAYEQYF.

This chain joins TRBV10-3 and TRBJ1-6, with 9 bases identical to TRBD1. The CDR3 totals 13 residues. V lost 10 bases and J lost 8; bases outside the gene matches: 6. Germline values: CDR1 ENHRY, CDR2 SYGVKD. The CDR3 region has the DNA TGTGCCACTACAGGGGGCAGGGATTCACCCCTCCACTTT. This encodes CATTGGRDSPLHF.

The chain employs TRBV27 and TRBJ2-7; 9 bases line up with TRBD1. Per the germline V gene, CDR1 is MNHEY and CDR2 is SMNVEV (reference sequence). The CDR3 sequence is 14 residues long. After removal of 4 bases from V and 3 bases from J, the junction contained 4 bases not matched to a gene. The CDR3 bases are TGTGCCAGCAGTTCAGACAGGGGGGTCTACGAGCAGTACTTC. This gives the protein CASSSDRGVYEQYF.

V and J are TRBV12-2 and TRBJ2-7; the D call TRBD2 from the table was never checked on the DNA. TRBV12-2 is a documented pseudogene. The CDR3 has 16 amino acids. CDR3 sequence (DNA): TGTGCAAGTCGCTTCTTTGGGACTAGCGGGAGCAGGGAGCAGTACTTC. Protein product: CASRFFGTSGSREQYF.

The chain links TRBV14 to TRBJ2-3; D uncertain. Germline CDR1 reads SGHDN; CDR2 reads FVKESK. The CDR3 runs 15 residues. V shed 3 bases and J shed 2 bases, with 12 bases lying between them. CDR3 sequence reads: CASSHRHRSTDTQYF. In nucleotides, the CDR3 is TGTGCCAGCAGCCACCGACACCGTTCCACAGATACGCAGTATTTT. Looking up the rest from reference TRBV14 and TRBJ2-3 gives the full variable domain: EAGVTQFPSHSVIEKGQTVTLRCDPISGHDNLYWYRRVMGKEIKFLLHFVKESKQDESGMPNNRFLAERTGGTYSTLKVQPAELEDSGVYFCASSHRHRSTDTQYFGPGTRLTVL.

The chain couples TRBV6-1 to TRBJ2-7; 8 bases align to TRBD1. The CDR3 sequence is 15 residues long. J was trimmed by 1 base and V by 6 bases; bases with no gene match: 8. Germline CDR1 MNHNS, CDR2 SASEGT. The CDR3, as DNA: TGTGCCAGCAGCCTTTCGGGACAGGCTTCCTACGAGCAGTACTTC. Amino acid sequence: CASSLSGQASYEQYF.

The rearrangement joins TRBV5-1 to TRBJ2-3; TRBD2 agrees at 8 bases. The CDR3 consists of 16 residues. Germline CDR1 SGHRS, CDR2 YFSETQ. V trimming: 0 bases; J trimming: 2 bases; junction bases outside the gene matches: 5. The CDR3, as DNA: TGCGCCAGCAGCTTGGTGGGTAGCGGGATCACAGATACGCAGTATTTT. Its translation is CASSLVGSGITDTQYF.

This chain connects TRBV5-4 to TRBJ2-1; 8 bases are shared with TRBD2. The CDR3 has 19 residues. V trimming: 0 bases; J trimming: 1 base; junction bases outside the gene matches: 12. Germline values: CDR1 SGHNT, CDR2 YYREEE (reference sequence). CDR3 sequence: CASSLGGGRPFLSYNEQFF. DNA for the CDR3: TGTGCCAGCAGCTTGGGGGGCGGGAGGCCCTTCCTTTCCTACAATGAGCAGTTCTTC.

The chain combines TRBV6-6 with TRBJ1-5; 11 positions agree with TRBD1. The CDR3 totals 15 residues. In germline, CDR1 is MNHNY, CDR2 SVGAGI (reference sequence). V lost 4 bases and J lost 7; bases outside the gene matches: 6. This CDR3 reads CASSSRTGGGQPQHF. For the CDR3, the DNA is TGTGCCAGCAGTTCGCGGACAGGGGGCGGGCAGCCCCAGCATTTT.

This chain connects TRBV7-3 to TRBJ1-2; 10 bases fit TRBD1. V shed 9 bases, J shed 3 bases, and the junction held 4 bases outside the gene matches. Germline CDR1 reads SGHTA; CDR2 reads FQGTGA. The CDR3 consists of 13 residues. The CDR3 sequence is CASGTGEDYGYTF. CDR3 coding DNA: TGTGCCAGTGGGACAGGGGAGGACTATGGCTACACCTTC.